This TCR beta chain was sequenced in a study of blood T cell repertoires in COVID-19. Study at large: The cDNA or gDNA used as material had been derived from T cells, B-cell-depleted T cells, or PBMCs.

Germline lookup yields CDR1 SGDLS and CDR2 YYNGEE. V lost 1 base and J 1 base, leaving 11 bases between the germline ends. The CDR3 runs 15 residues. Participant-reported clinical history was the basis for cohort assignment. In the original processing: Counts of nucleated cells, estimated from reference gene primer amplification, were obtained. TCRdb's table, derived via immunoSEQ multiplex PCR, lists solely in-frame clones and lacks some. The D gene and trimming were derived from the DNA, and the V and J assignments and clone size from that table. The sample records roughly 290,000 clones, about 89% being singletons.

This clonotype originated in a woman aged 40 to 50 who had recovered from COVID-19. Sequencing was done on a sample of PBMCs or T cells enriched from blood (not recorded which). The chain couples TRBV9 to TRBJ1-1; maybe TRBD1 (6 bases). CDR3 sequence: CASSVSGTPNTEAFF. DNA of the CDR3: TGTGCCAGCAGCGTAAGCGGGACACCGAACACTGAAGCTTTCTTT. Variable domain in full (rest from reference TRBV9 and TRBJ1-1): DSGVTQTPKHLITATGQRVTLRCSPRSGDLSVYWYQQSLDQGLQFLIQYYNGEERAKGNILERFSAQQFPDLHSELNLSSLELGDSALYFCASSVSGTPNTEAFFGQGTRLTVV.